One and the same sample provided the 10 T cell receptor beta chains below, sequenced in a study of control samples from healthy donors and cancer patients. Measured with immunoSEQ multiplex PCR; TCRdb has only the in-frame clones, and not every one. The sample holds more than 70,000 clones; about nine tenths are singletons and the top ten take 0.92%. The specimen was blood. Receptor source: a woman aged 25 to 39 in good health.

This sequence joins TRBV12-3 or TRBV12-4 and TRBJ1-1; D possibly corresponds to TRBD1 (5 bases). Trimming took 6 bases from V and 1 from J, leaving 9 bases between them. There are 13 residues in the CDR3. The CDR3 protein is CASRGRRNTEAFF. The CDR3, as DNA: TGTGCCAGCAGGGGACGGAGGAACACTGAAGCTTTCTTT.

The chain combines TRBV2 with TRBJ2-7; 8 bases align to TRBD1. The germline gives CDR1 SNHLY, CDR2 FYNNEI. With V trimmed by 6 bases and J by 2 bases, 9 bases remained unmatched. The CDR3 sequence is 15 residues long. CDR3 sequence (DNA): TGTGCCAGCAGAACCCCAGGGGGCCTCACCTACGAGCAGTACTTC. Translated: CASRTPGGLTYEQYF.

The chain joins TRBV7-8 to TRBJ1-3; TRBD1 agrees at 10 bases. Germline CDR1 SGHVS, CDR2 FQNEAQ. The CDR3 contains 16 residues. The ends lost 1 base at V and 4 bases at J; junction bases unmatched: 4. CDR3 coding DNA: TGTGCCAGCAGCTTAGGGACAGGGGGTTCAGGAAACACCATATATTTT. Amino acid sequence: CASSLGTGGSGNTIYF.

V and J are TRBV6-2 or TRBV6-3 and TRBJ2-7, with TRBD2 matching over 9 bases. Germline-derived CDR1 and CDR2 are MNHEY and SVGEGT. V was clipped by 2 bases and J by 1 base; unmatched bases: 3. CDR3 size: 15 residues. Written as DNA, the CDR3 is TGTGCCAGCAGTTACGGGACTAGCCCTTCCTACGAGCAGTACTTC. The encoded protein is CASSYGTSPSYEQYF.

The rearrangement joins TRBV27 to TRBJ1-6; D not resolved. The ends were cut back, 7 bases at V and 8 bases at J, with 9 bases in the middle. The CDR3 has 12 residues. Germline CDR1 MNHEY, CDR2 SMNVEV (reference sequence). CDR3 region: CASTSGDSPLHF. The CDR3 DNA is TGTGCCAGCACCTCCGGTGATTCACCCCTCCACTTT.

The CDR3 DNA is TGTGCCAGCAGACAAGGCTGGAACACTGAAGCTTTCTTT. It codes for CASRQGWNTEAFF. V is TRBV2 and J is TRBJ1-1; D gene unclear. Per germline, CDR1 SNHLY and CDR2 FYNNEI. Trimming cost V 6 bases and J 1 base, with 9 bases left between them. This CDR3 is built from 13 residues.

This rearrangement joins TRBV28 to TRBJ2-3; TRBD1 aligns across 11 bases. Unmatched junction bases numbered 9, after V lost 4 bases and J lost 6 bases. Per the germline V gene, CDR1 is MDHEN and CDR2 is SYDVKM. CDR3 length: 16 residues. The CDR3 sequence: CASSSFRDRGKDTQYF. Here the CDR3 DNA reads TGTGCCAGCAGTTCATTCCGGGACAGGGGGAAGGATACGCAGTATTTT.

This chain's CDR3 is CASSFGTQGDTYGYTF. As DNA, the CDR3 is TGTGCCAGCAGCTTCGGGACCCAAGGGGACACCTATGGCTACACCTTC. The chain links TRBV5-4 to TRBJ1-2; the D gene is possibly TRBD1 (6 bases). Germline CDR1 and CDR2: SGHNT and YYREEE (reference sequence). The CDR3 has 16 amino acids. Trimming shortened V by 2 bases and J by 4 bases, and 18 bases separated the two germline ends.

The rearrangement joins TRBV5-5 to TRBJ1-5; unclear D gene. The CDR3 runs 16 residues. V dropped 1 base and J dropped 4 bases, with 15 bases sitting between them. Germline V gene lookup returns CDR1 SGHKS and CDR2 YYEKEE (reference sequence). CDR3 DNA sequence: TGTGCCAGCAGCTTGACCGACTGGACGGCGAATCAGCCCCAGCATTTT. As protein: CASSLTDWTANQPQHF.

V is TRBV12-2 and J is TRBJ1-2. TRBV12-2 is labeled a pseudogene. The CDR3 contains 13 residues. The CDR3: CASRLAFRGGYTF. CDR3 nucleotide sequence: TGTGCAAGTCGCTTAGCGTTCCGAGGCGGCTACACCTTC.